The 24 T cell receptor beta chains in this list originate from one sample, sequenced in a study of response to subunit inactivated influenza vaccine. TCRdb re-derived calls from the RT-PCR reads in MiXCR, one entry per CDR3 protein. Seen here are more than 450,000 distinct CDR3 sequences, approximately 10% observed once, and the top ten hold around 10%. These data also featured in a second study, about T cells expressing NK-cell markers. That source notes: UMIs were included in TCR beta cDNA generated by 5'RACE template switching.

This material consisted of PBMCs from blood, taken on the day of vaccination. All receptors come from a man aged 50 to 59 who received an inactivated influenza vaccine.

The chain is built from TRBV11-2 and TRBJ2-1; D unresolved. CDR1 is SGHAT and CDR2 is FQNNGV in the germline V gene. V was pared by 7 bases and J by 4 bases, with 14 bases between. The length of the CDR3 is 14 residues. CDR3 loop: CASTLGGPYNEQFF. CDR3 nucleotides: TGTGCCAGCACTCTCGGTGGACCATACAATGAGCAGTTCTTC.

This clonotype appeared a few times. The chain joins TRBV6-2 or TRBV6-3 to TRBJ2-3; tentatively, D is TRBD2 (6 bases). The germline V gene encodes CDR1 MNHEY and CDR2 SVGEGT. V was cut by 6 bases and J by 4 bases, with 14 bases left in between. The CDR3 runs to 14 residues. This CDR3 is CASRDGRTPDTQYF. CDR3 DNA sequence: TGTGCCAGCAGGGACGGGAGAACCCCAGATACGCAGTATTTT.

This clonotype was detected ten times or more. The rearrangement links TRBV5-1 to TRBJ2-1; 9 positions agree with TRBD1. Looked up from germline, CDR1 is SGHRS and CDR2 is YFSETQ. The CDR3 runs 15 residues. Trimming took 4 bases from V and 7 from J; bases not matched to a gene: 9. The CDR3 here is CASSTDRGGMNEQFF. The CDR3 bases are TGCGCCAGCAGCACGGACAGGGGAGGGATGAATGAGCAGTTCTTC.

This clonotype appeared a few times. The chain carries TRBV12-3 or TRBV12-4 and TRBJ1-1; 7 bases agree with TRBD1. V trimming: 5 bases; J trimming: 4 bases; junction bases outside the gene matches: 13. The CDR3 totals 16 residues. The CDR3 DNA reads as TGTGCCAGCAGTGCGACGACAGGGTATGGTCGCACTGAAGCTTTCTTT. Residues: CASSATTGYGRTEAFF.

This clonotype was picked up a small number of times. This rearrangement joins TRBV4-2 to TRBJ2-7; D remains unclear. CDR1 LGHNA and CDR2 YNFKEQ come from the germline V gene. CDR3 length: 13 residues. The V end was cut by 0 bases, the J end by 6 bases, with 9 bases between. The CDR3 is CASSQDSRAEQYF. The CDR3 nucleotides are TGTGCCAGCAGCCAAGACAGCCGGGCCGAGCAGTACTTC.

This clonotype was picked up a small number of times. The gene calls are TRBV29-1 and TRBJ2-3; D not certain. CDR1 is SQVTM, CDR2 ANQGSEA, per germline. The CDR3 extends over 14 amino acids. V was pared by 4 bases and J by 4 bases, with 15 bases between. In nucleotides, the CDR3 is TGCAGCGTTGCCCAAACATCGGGTGCAGATACGCAGTATTTT. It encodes CSVAQTSGADTQYF.

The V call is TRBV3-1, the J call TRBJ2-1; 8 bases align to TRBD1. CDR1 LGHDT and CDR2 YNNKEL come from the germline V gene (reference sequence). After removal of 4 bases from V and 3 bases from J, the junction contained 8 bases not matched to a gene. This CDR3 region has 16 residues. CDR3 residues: CASSRGRGLHYNEQFF. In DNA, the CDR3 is TGTGCCAGCAGCCGCGGCAGGGGGCTTCACTACAATGAGCAGTTCTTC.

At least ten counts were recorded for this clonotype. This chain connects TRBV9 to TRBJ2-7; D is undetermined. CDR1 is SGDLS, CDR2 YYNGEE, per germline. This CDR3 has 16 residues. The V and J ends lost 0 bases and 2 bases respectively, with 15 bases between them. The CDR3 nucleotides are TGTGCCAGCAGCGTAGCACCCAGGACCCAACCCTACGAGCAGTACTTC. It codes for CASSVAPRTQPYEQYF.

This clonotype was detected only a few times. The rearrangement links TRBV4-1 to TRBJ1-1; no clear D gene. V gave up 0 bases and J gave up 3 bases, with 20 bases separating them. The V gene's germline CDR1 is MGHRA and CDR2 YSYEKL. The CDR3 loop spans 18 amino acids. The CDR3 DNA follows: TGCGCCAGCAGCCAAGAGCCGTTAACCCGAAGGCTGTACACTGAAGCTTTCTTT. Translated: CASSQEPLTRRLYTEAFF.

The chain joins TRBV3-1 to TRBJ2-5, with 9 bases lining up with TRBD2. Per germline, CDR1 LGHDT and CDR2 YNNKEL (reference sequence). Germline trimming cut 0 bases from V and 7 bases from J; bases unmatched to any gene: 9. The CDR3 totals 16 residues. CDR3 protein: CASSQDPSGGRVTQYF. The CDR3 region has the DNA TGTGCCAGCAGCCAAGATCCGAGCGGGGGGCGTGTGACCCAGTACTTC.

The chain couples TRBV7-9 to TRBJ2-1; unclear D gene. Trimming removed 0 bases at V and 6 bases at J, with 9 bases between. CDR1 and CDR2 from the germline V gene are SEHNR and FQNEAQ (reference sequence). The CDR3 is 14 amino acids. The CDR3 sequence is CASSLAASSNEQFF. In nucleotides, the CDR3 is TGTGCCAGCAGCTTAGCGGCTAGTAGCAATGAGCAGTTCTTC.

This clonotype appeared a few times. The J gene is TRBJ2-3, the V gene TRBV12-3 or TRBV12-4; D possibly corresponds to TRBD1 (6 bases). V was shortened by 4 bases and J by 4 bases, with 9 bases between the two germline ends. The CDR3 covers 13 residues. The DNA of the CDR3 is TGTGCCAGCAGTTCCTACAGGGCAGATACGCAGTATTTT. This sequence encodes CASSSYRADTQYF.

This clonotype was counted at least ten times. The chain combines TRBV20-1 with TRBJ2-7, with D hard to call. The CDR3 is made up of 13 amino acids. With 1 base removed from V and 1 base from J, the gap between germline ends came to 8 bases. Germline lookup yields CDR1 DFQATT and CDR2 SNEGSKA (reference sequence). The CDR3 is CSARALQSYEQYF. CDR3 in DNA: TGCAGTGCTAGAGCTCTACAGTCCTACGAGCAGTACTTC.

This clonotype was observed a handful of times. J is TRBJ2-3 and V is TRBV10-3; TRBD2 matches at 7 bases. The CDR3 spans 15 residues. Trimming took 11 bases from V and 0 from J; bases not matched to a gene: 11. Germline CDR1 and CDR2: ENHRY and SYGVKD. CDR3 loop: CAHQQGAGSTDTQYF. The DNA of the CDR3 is TGTGCCCACCAGCAGGGAGCGGGAAGCACAGATACGCAGTATTTT.

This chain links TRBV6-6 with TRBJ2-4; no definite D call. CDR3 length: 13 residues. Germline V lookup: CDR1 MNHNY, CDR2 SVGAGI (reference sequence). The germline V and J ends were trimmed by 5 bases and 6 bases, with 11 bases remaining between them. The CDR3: CASSRLTGNIQYF. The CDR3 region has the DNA TGTGCCAGCAGTCGTCTTACGGGAAACATTCAGTACTTC.

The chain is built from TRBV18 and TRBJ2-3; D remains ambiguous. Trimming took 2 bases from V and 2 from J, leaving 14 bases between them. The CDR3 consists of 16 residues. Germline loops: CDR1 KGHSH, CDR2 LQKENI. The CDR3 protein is CASSPMDGAITDTQYF. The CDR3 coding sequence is TGTGCCAGCTCACCAATGGACGGTGCAATCACAGATACGCAGTATTTT. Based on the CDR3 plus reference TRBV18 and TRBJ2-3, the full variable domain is NAGVMQNPRHLVRRRGQEARLRCSPMKGHSHVYWYRQLPEEGLKFMVYLQKENIIDESGMPKERFSAEFPKEGPSILRIQQVVRGDSAAYFCASSPMDGAITDTQYFGPGTRLTVL.

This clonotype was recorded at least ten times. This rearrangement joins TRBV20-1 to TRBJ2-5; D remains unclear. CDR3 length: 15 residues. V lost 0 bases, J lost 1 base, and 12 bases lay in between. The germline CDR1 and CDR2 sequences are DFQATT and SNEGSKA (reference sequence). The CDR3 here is CSARDGADPQETQYF. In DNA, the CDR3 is TGCAGTGCTAGAGATGGAGCAGATCCCCAAGAGACCCAGTACTTC.

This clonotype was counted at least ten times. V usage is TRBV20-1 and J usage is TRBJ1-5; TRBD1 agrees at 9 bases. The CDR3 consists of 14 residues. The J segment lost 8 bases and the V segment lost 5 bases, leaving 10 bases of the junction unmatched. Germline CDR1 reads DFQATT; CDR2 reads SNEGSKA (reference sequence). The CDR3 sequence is CSAADRGSSKPQHF. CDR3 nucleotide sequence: TGCAGTGCTGCGGACAGGGGAAGTAGTAAGCCCCAGCATTTT.

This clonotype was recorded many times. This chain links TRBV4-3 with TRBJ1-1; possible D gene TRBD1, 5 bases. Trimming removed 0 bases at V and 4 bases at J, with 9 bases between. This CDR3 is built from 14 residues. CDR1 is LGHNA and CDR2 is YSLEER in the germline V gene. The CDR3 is CASSQDTQGTEAFF. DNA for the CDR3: TGCGCCAGCAGCCAAGATACGCAGGGCACTGAAGCTTTCTTT.

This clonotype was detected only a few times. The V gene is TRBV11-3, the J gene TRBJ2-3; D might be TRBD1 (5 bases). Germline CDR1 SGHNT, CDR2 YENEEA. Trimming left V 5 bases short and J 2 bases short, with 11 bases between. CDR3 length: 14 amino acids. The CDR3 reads CASSLRVDTDTQYF. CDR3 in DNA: TGTGCCAGCAGCCTCAGGGTAGACACAGATACGCAGTATTTT.

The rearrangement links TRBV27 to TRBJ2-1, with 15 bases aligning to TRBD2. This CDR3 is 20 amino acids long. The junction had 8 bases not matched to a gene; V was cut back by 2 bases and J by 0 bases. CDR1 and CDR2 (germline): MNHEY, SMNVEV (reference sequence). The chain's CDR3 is CASSLAGTSGGRTSYNEQFF. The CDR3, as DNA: TGTGCCAGCAGTTTAGCCGGGACTAGCGGGGGGCGAACCTCCTACAATGAGCAGTTCTTC.

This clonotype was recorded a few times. The CDR3 nucleotides read TGTGCCAGCAGTGCATGGCCCTCTGGCACCGGGGAGCTGTTTTTT. Encoded protein: CASSAWPSGTGELFF. J is TRBJ2-2 and V is TRBV6-1; unclear D gene. This CDR3 comprises 15 residues. Germline CDR1 MNHNS, CDR2 SASEGT. Deletions cut 4 bases from V and 4 bases from J, with 13 bases between.

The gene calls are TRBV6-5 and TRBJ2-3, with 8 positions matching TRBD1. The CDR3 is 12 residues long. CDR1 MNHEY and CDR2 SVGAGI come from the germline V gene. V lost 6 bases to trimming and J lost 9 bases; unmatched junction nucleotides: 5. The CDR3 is CASRLTGGTQYF. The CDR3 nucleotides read TGTGCCAGCAGGTTAACAGGGGGGACGCAGTATTTT.

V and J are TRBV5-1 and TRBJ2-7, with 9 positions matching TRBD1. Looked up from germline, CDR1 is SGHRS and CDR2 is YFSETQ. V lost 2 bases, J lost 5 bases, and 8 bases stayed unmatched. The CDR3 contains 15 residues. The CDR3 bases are TGCGCCAGCAGCTTCAACAGGGGGCAGGGGAACGAGCAGTACTTC. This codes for CASSFNRGQGNEQYF.